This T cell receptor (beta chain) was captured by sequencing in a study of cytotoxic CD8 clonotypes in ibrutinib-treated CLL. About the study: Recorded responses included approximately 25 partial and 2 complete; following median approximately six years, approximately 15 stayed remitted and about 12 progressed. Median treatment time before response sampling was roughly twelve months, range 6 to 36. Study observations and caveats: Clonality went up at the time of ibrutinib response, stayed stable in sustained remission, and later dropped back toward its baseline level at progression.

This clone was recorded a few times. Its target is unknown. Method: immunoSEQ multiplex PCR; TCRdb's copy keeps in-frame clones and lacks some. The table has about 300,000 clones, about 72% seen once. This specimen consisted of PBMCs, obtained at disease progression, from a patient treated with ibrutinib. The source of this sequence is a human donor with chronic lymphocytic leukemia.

The CDR3 sequence is CASTAGTDRYEQYF. CDR3 sequence (DNA): TGCGCCAGCACCGCCGGGACAGACCGCTACGAGCAGTACTTC. The chain joins TRBV5-1 to TRBJ2-7, with 7 bases that match TRBD1. Germline loops: CDR1 SGHRS, CDR2 YFSETQ. The CDR3 covers 14 residues. With V trimmed by 6 bases and J by 3 bases, 9 bases remained unmatched.